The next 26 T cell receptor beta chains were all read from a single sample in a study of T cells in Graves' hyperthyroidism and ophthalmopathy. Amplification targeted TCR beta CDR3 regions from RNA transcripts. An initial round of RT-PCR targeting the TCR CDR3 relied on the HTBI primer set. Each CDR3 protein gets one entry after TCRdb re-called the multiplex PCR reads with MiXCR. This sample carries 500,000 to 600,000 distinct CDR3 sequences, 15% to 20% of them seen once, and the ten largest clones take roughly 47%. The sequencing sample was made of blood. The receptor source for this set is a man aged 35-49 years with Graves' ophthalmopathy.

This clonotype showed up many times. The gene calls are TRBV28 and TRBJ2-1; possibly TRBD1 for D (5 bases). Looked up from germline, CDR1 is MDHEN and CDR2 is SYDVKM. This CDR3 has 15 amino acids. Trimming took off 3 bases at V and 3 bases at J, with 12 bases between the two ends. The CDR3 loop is CASSFPRQFYNEQFF. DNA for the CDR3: TGTGCCAGCAGTTTTCCTCGACAGTTCTACAATGAGCAGTTCTTC.

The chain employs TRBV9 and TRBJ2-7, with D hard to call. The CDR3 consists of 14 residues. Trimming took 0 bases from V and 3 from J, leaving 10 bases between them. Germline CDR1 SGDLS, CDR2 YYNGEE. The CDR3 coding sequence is TGTGCCAGCAGCGTAGACCGGAACAGCTACGAGCAGTACTTC. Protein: CASSVDRNSYEQYF.

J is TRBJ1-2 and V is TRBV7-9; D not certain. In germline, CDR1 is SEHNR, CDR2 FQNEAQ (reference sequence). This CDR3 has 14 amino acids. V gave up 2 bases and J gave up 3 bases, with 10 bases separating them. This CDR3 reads CASSLFVQDYGYTF. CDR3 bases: TGTGCCAGCAGCTTATTCGTACAAGACTATGGCTACACCTTC. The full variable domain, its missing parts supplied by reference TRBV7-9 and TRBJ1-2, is DTGVSQNPRHKITKRGQNVTFRCDPISEHNRLYWYRQTLGQGPEFLTYFQNEAQLEKSRLLSDRFSAERPKGSFSTLEIQRTEQGDSAMYLCASSLFVQDYGYTFGSGTRLTVV.

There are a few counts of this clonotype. Here the CDR3 reads CATSRGGTSGGTQYF. The CDR3 DNA is TGTGCCACCAGCAGGGGAGGGACCAGTGGTGGTACGCAGTATTTT. The chain uses TRBV15 and TRBJ2-3; 7 positions agree with TRBD2. V gave up 3 bases and J gave up 8 bases; unmatched junction bases: 11. The CDR3 is made up of 15 amino acids. Germline loops: CDR1 LNHNV, CDR2 YYDKDF (reference sequence).

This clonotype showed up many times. The CDR3 region is CSARSRTSGRSYNEQFF. The CDR3 DNA reads as TGCAGTGCTAGATCCCGGACTAGCGGGAGATCCTACAATGAGCAGTTCTTC. This chain connects TRBV20-1 to TRBJ2-1; 13 positions match TRBD2. This CDR3 region has 17 residues. V shed 2 bases and J 1 base; nucleotides not matched to a gene: 5. Per the germline V gene, CDR1 is DFQATT and CDR2 is SNEGSKA (reference sequence).

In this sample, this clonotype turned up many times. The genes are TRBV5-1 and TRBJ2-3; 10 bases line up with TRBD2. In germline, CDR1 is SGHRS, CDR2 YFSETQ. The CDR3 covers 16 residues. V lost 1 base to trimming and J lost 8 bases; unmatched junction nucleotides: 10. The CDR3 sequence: CASSLLAGERWGTQYF. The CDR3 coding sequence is TGCGCCAGCAGCTTGCTAGCGGGGGAGAGATGGGGTACGCAGTATTTT. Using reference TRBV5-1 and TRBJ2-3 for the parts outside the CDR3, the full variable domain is KAGVTQTPRYLIKTRGQQVTLSCSPISGHRSVSWYQQTPGQGLQFLFEYFSETQRNKGNFPGRFSGRQFSNSRSEMNVSTLELGDSALYLCASSLLAGERWGTQYFGPGTRLTVL.

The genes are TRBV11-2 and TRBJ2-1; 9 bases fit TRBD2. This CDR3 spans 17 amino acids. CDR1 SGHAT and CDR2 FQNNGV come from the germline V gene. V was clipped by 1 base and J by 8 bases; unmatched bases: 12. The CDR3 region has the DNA TGTGCCAGCAGCTTAGTCGGGAGTAGCGGGAGAGGGCATGAGCAGTTCTTC. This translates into CASSLVGSSGRGHEQFF. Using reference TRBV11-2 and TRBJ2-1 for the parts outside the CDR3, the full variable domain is EAGVAQSPRYKIIEKRQSVAFWCNPISGHATLYWYQQILGQGPKLLIQFQNNGVVDDSQLPKDRFSAERLKGVDSTLKIQPAKLEDSAVYLCASSLVGSSGRGHEQFFGPGTRLTVL.

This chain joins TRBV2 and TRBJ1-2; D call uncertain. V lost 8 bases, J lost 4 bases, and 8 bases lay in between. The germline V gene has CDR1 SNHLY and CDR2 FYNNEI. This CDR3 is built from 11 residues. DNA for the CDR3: TGTGCCAGCGTCGAGTTCTATGGCTACACCTTC. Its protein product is CASVEFYGYTF.

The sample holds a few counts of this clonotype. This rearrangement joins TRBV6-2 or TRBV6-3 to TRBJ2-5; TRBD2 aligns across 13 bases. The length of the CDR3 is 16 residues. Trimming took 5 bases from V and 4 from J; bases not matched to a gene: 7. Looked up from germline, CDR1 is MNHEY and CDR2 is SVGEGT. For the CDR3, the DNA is TGTGCCAGCAGTCCACCGGGACTAGCGGGACGAGAGACCCAGTACTTC. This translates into CASSPPGLAGRETQYF.

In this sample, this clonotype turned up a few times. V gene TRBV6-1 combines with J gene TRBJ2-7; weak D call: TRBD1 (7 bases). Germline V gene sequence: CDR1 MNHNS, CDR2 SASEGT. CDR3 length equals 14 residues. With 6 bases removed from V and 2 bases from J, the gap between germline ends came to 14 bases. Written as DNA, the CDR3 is TGTGCCAGCAGGGGCGGAGGGGGCACCTACGAGCAGTACTTC. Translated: CASRGGGGTYEQYF.

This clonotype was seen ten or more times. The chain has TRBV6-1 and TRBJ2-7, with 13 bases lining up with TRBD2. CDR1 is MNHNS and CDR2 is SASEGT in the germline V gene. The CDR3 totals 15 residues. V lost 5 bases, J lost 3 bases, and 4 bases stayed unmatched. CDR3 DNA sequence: TGTGCCAGCAGTATACTAGCGGGAGGGTTCTACGAGCAGTACTTC. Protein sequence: CASSILAGGFYEQYF.

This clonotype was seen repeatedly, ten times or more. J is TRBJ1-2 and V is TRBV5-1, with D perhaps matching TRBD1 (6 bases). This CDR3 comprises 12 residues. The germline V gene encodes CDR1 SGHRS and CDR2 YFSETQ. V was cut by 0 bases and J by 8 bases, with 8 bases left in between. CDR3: CASSLAGGGYTF. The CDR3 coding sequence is TGCGCCAGCAGCTTGGCCGGGGGCGGCTACACCTTC.

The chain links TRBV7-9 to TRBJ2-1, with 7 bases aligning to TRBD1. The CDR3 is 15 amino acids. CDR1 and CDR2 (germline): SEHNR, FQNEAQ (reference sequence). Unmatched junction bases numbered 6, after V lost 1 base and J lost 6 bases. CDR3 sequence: CASSLGGQLANEQFF. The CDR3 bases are TGTGCCAGCAGCTTAGGGGGACAGCTCGCCAATGAGCAGTTCTTC.

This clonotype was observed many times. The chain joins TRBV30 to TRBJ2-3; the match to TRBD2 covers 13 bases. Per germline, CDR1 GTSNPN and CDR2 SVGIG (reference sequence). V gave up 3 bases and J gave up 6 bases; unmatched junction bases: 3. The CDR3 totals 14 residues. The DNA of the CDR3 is TGTGCCTGGAGGACTAGCGGGGGGTCGGATACGCAGTATTTT. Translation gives CAWRTSGGSDTQYF.

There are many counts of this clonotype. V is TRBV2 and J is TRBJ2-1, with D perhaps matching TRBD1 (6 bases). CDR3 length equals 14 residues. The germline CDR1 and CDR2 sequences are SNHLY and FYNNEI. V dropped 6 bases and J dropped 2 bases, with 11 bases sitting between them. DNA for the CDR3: TGTGCCAGCAGAGGGGCAGGGGCCTACAATGAGCAGTTCTTC. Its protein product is CASRGAGAYNEQFF. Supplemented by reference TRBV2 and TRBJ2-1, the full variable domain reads EPEVTQTPSHQVTQMGQEVILRCVPISNHLYFYWYRQILGQKVEFLVSFYNNEISEKSEIFDDQFSVERPDGSNFTLKIRSTKLEDSAMYFCASRGAGAYNEQFFGPGTRLTVL.

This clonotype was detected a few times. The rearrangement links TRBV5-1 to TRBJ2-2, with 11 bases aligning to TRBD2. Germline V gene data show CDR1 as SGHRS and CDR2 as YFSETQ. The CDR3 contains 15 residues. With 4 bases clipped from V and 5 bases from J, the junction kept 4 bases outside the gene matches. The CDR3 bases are TGCGCCAGCAGCATGACTAGCGGGGAAACCGGGGAGCTGTTTTTT. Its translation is CASSMTSGETGELFF.

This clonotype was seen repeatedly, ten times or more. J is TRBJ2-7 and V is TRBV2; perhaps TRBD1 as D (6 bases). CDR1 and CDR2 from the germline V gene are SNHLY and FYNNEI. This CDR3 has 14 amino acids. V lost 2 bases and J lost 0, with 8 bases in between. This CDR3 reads CASSEQGISYEQYF. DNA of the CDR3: TGTGCCAGCAGTGAACAGGGGATCTCCTACGAGCAGTACTTC. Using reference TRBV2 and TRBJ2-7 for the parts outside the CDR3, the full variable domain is EPEVTQTPSHQVTQMGQEVILRCVPISNHLYFYWYRQILGQKVEFLVSFYNNEISEKSEIFDDQFSVERPDGSNFTLKIRSTKLEDSAMYFCASSEQGISYEQYFGPGTRLTVT.

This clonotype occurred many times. The CDR3, as DNA: TGCGCCAGCAGGTCCAGGGGTTCAGACACCGGGGAGCTGTTTTTT. This gives the protein CASRSRGSDTGELFF. The V gene is TRBV5-1, the J gene TRBJ2-2; tentatively, D is TRBD1 (6 bases). Germline assignment: CDR1 SGHRS and CDR2 YFSETQ. Trimming took off 5 bases at V and 3 bases at J, with 14 bases between the two ends. There are 15 residues in the CDR3.

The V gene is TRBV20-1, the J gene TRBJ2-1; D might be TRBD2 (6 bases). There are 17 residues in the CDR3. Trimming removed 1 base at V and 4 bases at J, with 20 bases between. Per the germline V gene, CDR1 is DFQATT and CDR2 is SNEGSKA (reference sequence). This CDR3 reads CSARGPFLRGRYNEQFF. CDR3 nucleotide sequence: TGCAGTGCTAGAGGTCCCTTCCTACGGGGGAGGTACAATGAGCAGTTCTTC.

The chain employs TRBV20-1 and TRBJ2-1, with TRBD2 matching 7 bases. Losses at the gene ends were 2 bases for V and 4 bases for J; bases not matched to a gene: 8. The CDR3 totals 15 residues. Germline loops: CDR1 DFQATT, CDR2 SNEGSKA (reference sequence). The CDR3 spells CSARPTSAGYNEQFF. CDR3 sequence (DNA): TGCAGTGCTAGACCTACTAGCGCGGGTTACAATGAGCAGTTCTTC.

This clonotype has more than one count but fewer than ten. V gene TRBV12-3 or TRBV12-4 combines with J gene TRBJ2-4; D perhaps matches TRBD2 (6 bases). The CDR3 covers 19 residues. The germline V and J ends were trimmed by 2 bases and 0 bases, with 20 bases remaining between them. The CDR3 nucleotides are TGTGCCAGCAGTTTATTAAGCGGAGGGCCTCAACTAGCCAAAAACATTCAGTACTTC. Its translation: CASSLLSGGPQLAKNIQYF.

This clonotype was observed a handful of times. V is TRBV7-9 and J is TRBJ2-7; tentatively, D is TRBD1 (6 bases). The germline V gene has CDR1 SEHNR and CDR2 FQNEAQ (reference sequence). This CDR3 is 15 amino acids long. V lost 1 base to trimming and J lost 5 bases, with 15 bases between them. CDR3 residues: CASSLGIYGQNEQYF. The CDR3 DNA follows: TGTGCCAGCAGCTTAGGGATATACGGACAGAACGAGCAGTACTTC.

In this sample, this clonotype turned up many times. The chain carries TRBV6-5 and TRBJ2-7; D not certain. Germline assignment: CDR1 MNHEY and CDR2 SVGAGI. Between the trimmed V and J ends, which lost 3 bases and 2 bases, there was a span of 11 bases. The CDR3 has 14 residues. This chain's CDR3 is CASSYRQAPYEQYF. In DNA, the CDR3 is TGTGCCAGCAGTTATCGCCAGGCCCCCTACGAGCAGTACTTC.

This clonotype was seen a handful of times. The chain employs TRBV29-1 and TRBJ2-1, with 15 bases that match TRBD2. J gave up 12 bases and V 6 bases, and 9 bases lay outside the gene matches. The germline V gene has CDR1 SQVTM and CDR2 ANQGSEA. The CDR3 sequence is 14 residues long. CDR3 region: CSVPGLAGGLGQFF. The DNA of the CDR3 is TGCAGCGTGCCGGGACTAGCGGGGGGTTTAGGGCAGTTCTTC.

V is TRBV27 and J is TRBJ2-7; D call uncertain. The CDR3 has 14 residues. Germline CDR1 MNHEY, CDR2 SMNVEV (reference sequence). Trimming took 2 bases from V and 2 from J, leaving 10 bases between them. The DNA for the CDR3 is TGTGCCAGCAGTTTACAGGCGGACCCCTACGAGCAGTACTTC. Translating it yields CASSLQADPYEQYF.

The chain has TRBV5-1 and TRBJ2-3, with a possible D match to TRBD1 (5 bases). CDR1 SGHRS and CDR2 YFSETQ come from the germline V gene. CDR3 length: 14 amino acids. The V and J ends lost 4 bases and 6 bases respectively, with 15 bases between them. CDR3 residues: CASSPDIPTDTQYF. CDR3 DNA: TGCGCCAGCAGCCCGGACATCCCCACGGATACGCAGTATTTT.